This T cell receptor beta chain comes out of a study of T cell responses to AZD1222 COVID-19 vaccine. Across the study: Analysis merged second doses at about 4 or about 12 weeks. Whole-study findings and limits: Clonal diversity may have been underestimated in mostly white British donors. Elevations in Spike-specific TCR breadth and depth followed administration of two AZD1222 doses.

Libraries were prepared by immunoSEQ multiplex PCR; TCRdb keeps only in-frame clonotypes and omits some of them. The sample shows 150,000 to 200,000 clones, approximately 90% of them seen only once. As to this clone: The antigen is unknown.

This CDR3 has 14 amino acids. Trimming took off 0 bases at V and 5 bases at J, with 10 bases between the two ends. The germline V gene has CDR1 MNHEY and CDR2 SMNVEV (reference sequence). The chain employs TRBV27 and TRBJ1-1; D call uncertain. The receptor's source is an adult in good health. Sequences were derived from peripheral blood, sampled on day 0 of AZD1222 vaccination. CDR3 sequence: CASSLSGVWTEAFF. The DNA of the CDR3 is TGTGCCAGCAGTTTATCGGGCGTATGGACTGAAGCTTTCTTT.